What follows describes a single T cell receptor beta chain. Antigen unknown. A read error may be the cause here, since a much bigger clone is one base away. From germline, CDR1 is MNHNS and CDR2 SASEGT. This CDR3 region has 13 residues. The data originate from a study of CD8+CD57+ T cells in acquired aplastic anemia. In the study overall: Sorted CD4+ plus CD8+ cells gave DNA averaging roughly 3 ug. General observations from the study: Patients and controls turned out to have 25 to 30 CD8+ CDR3 sequences in common.

For sequencing, patients were chosen who had shown expansion of CD8+CD57+ cells by flow cytometry. The patients all had a severe acquired aplastic anemia diagnosis. Investigators profiled TCR beta VDJ and CDR3 from genomic DNA template. TCRdb re-analysed the reads in MiXCR, keeping a single row per CDR3 protein. The sample contains some 200,000 distinct CDR3 sequences, 48% of which appear only once. The sequence derives from a human donor with aplastic anemia. The chain employs TRBV6-1 and TRBJ1-5, with a possible D match to TRBD1 (5 bases). The specimen sequenced was sorted CD4+, CD8+, or CD8+CD57+ T cells (not recorded which) from PBMCs. CDR3 in amino acids: CASRNGGNQPRHF. The CDR3 region has the DNA TGTGCCAGCCGGAACGGGGGGAATCAGCCCCGGCATTTT.